Listed here are 24 T cell receptor beta chains from one sample, sequenced in a study of beta chain features in type 1 diabetes. Sequencing targeted expressed TCRB transcripts, as all isolated RNA had been reverse transcribed. The table came from immunoSEQ multiplex PCR; TCRdb's copy has only in-frame clones and leaves some out. The sample has about 250,000 clones; roughly 14% are singletons. Sequencing was done on a sample of naive CD4+ T cells from blood. Receptors were obtained from a woman between 40 and 50 years old in good health.

This chain joins TRBV28 and TRBJ1-1; D not certain. V lost 8 bases and J 1 base, leaving 11 bases between the germline ends. Germline values: CDR1 MDHEN, CDR2 SYDVKM. CDR3 length: 13 residues. For the CDR3, the DNA is TGTGCCAGCCTCGGAGGGTCGAACACTGAAGCTTTCTTT. Translated, it gives CASLGGSNTEAFF.

This chain joins TRBV10-3 and TRBJ1-1, with a tentative D call TRBD1 (5 bases). The V gene's germline CDR1 is ENHRY and CDR2 SYGVKD. Trimming stripped 6 bases from V and 0 bases from J, with 5 bases between. This CDR3 is 12 amino acids long. DNA for the CDR3: TGTGCCATCAGGACAGTGAACACTGAAGCTTTCTTT. Encoded protein: CAIRTVNTEAFF.

This clone has a handful of counts. Other DNA sequences within the sample encode an identical CDR3. This chain links TRBV7-2 with TRBJ2-7, with 11 bases that match TRBD2. With 3 bases clipped from V and 4 bases from J, the junction kept 2 bases outside the gene matches. Germline CDR1 and CDR2: SGHTA and FQGNSA. The CDR3 loop spans 14 amino acids. The CDR3 DNA sequence: TGTGCCAGCAGCTTTAGCGGGGGGGCGTACGAGCAGTACTTC. The encoded protein is CASSFSGGAYEQYF.

The chain links TRBV4-1 to TRBJ2-5, with unresolved D. CDR3 length: 14 amino acids. The V gene's germline CDR1 is MGHRA and CDR2 YSYEKL. V was trimmed by 7 bases and J by 7 bases, leaving 19 bases between them. CDR3 nucleotide sequence: TGCGCCAGCAACCACCCACAGAAGTCCGGGACCCAGTACTTC. It is translated as CASNHPQKSGTQYF.

This clone turned up a few times. The gene calls are TRBV6-1 and TRBJ2-5; maybe TRBD2 (6 bases). V was cut by 7 bases and J by 5 bases, with 17 bases left in between. In germline, CDR1 is MNHNS, CDR2 SASEGT. The CDR3 covers 14 residues. CDR3 loop: CASTQGAGGETQYF. The CDR3 region has the DNA TGTGCCAGCACCCAAGGGGCCGGAGGGGAGACCCAGTACTTC.

This clone was observed a handful of times. The rearrangement joins TRBV2 to TRBJ2-3, with a weak D call TRBD2 (6 bases). The length of the CDR3 is 20 residues. Trimming left V 3 bases short and J 2 bases short, with 27 bases between. Germline V gene sequence: CDR1 SNHLY, CDR2 FYNNEI. In DNA form, the CDR3 reads TGTGCCAGCAGTGACCTCGCCGGCTGGACTAAGATTTCTATCACAGATACGCAGTATTTT. Translated, it gives CASSDLAGWTKISITDTQYF.

In this sample, this clone turned up a few times. DNA for the CDR3: TGTGCCAGCACAAAGGGGACAGGTTTCTACGAGCAGTACTTC. It specifies CASTKGTGFYEQYF. This chain uses TRBV6-5 with TRBJ2-7; 8 bases match TRBD1. J was trimmed by 3 bases and V by 7 bases; bases with no gene match: 8. The CDR3 contains 14 residues. Germline V gene lookup returns CDR1 MNHEY and CDR2 SVGAGI.

The chain joins TRBV5-1 to TRBJ1-5, with 8 bases matching TRBD1. The germline V gene encodes CDR1 SGHRS and CDR2 YFSETQ. J lost 0 bases, V lost 4 bases, and 12 bases had no gene match. CDR3 length: 18 amino acids. CDR3 nucleotide sequence: TGCGCCAGCAGCCCCGGACAGGGTACTACAGATAGCAATCAGCCCCAGCATTTT. Translating gives CASSPGQGTTDSNQPQHF.

J is TRBJ2-7 and V is TRBV6-5; 10 positions agree with TRBD1. This CDR3 region has 16 residues. J gave up 3 bases and V 0 bases, and 5 bases lay outside the gene matches. Germline-derived CDR1 and CDR2 are MNHEY and SVGAGI. CDR3 in amino acids: CASSYSIGQGVYEQYF. For the CDR3, the DNA is TGTGCCAGCAGTTACTCGATAGGACAGGGGGTCTACGAGCAGTACTTC.

This clone was picked up many times. The rearrangement links TRBV11-2 to TRBJ2-1; D is possibly TRBD1 (6 bases). The V gene lost 4 bases and the J gene lost 8 bases, with 12 bases spanning the gap. The CDR3 length is 13 residues. The germline V gene has CDR1 SGHAT and CDR2 FQNNGV. CDR3 loop: CASSYRVSDEQFF. CDR3 in DNA: TGTGCCAGCAGCTACAGGGTTTCCGATGAGCAGTTCTTC.

The chain carries TRBV19 and TRBJ1-5; D is unresolved. Germline V CDR1 and CDR2: LNHDA, SQIVND (reference sequence). The V end was cut by 4 bases, the J end by 5 bases, with 9 bases between. This CDR3 region has 13 residues. CDR3 sequence (DNA): TGTGCCAGTAGTAATGGAGGAGATCAGCCCCAGCATTTT. Translated, it gives CASSNGGDQPQHF.

This clone was seen only a few times. The chain links TRBV7-9 to TRBJ2-2, with a weak D call TRBD2 (6 bases). CDR3 length: 15 residues. V gave up 8 bases and J gave up 0 bases, with 13 bases separating them. Germline V lookup: CDR1 SEHNR, CDR2 FQNEAQ (reference sequence). The CDR3 sequence: CASGLGGTNTGELFF. The CDR3 DNA is TGTGCCAGCGGACTCGGGGGAACGAACACCGGGGAGCTGTTTTTT.

The chain has TRBV5-4 and TRBJ1-6; D may be TRBD1 (6 bases). The CDR3 is made up of 14 amino acids. Germline CDR1 reads SGHNT; CDR2 reads YYREEE (reference sequence). V gave up 6 bases and J gave up 10 bases, with 17 bases separating them. In nucleotides, the CDR3 is TGTGCCAGCAACCGCGAGGGGGGGCGGTCACCCCTCCACTTT. This codes for CASNREGGRSPLHF.

This clone occurred a few times. The rearrangement uses TRBV7-8 and TRBJ2-7; 8 nucleotides align to TRBD1. The trim removed 5 bases at V and 5 bases at J, leaving 5 bases unmatched. CDR1 is SGHVS and CDR2 is FQNEAQ in the germline V gene. CDR3 length equals 13 residues. CDR3 sequence reads: CASSLTGVNEQYF. The CDR3, as DNA: TGTGCCAGCAGCCTGACAGGGGTCAACGAGCAGTACTTC.

This clone has only a few counts. The gene calls are TRBV2 and TRBJ1-6; D not resolved. Germline V gene sequence: CDR1 SNHLY, CDR2 FYNNEI. Deletions cut 1 base from V and 9 bases from J, with 10 bases between. The CDR3 contains 14 residues. CDR3 DNA: TGTGCCAGCAGTGAAGGGGAGGGAGGTTCACCCCTCCACTTT. The encoded protein is CASSEGEGGSPLHF.

In its sample, this clone was seen a few times. The chain employs TRBV29-1 and TRBJ2-1, with 9 bases matching TRBD2. Trimming took 4 bases from V and 2 from J; bases not matched to a gene: 3. CDR3 length equals 14 residues. The germline gives CDR1 SQVTM, CDR2 ANQGSEA. The CDR3 protein is CSVASGGTYNEQFF. CDR3 sequence (DNA): TGCAGCGTTGCCAGCGGGGGGACCTACAATGAGCAGTTCTTC.

This clone was observed once. The J gene is TRBJ2-1, the V gene TRBV29-1, with a possible D match to TRBD2 (6 bases). CDR3 length: 15 amino acids. Germline assignment: CDR1 SQVTM and CDR2 ANQGSEA. The V gene lost 2 bases and the J gene lost 6 bases, with 17 bases spanning the gap. CDR3 in amino acids: CSVERVGLKANEQFF. The CDR3 DNA follows: TGCAGCGTTGAAAGGGTGGGACTTAAGGCCAATGAGCAGTTCTTC.

This clone showed up just a few times. The chain has TRBV12-5 and TRBJ1-5; D remains ambiguous. Germline assignment: CDR1 LGHNT and CDR2 FRNRAP. This CDR3 spans 16 amino acids. The germline V and J ends were trimmed by 6 bases and 9 bases, with 24 bases remaining between them. DNA of the CDR3: TGTGCTAGTGGAAAGGAGCTTCCCCCGATCTTAGGGCCCCAGCATTTT. Its translation is CASGKELPPILGPQHF.

The gene calls are TRBV6-6 and TRBJ1-5; a possible D gene is TRBD1 (5 bases). This CDR3 region has 16 residues. The germline V gene has CDR1 MNHNY and CDR2 SVGAGI (reference sequence). Deletions cut 8 bases from V and 4 bases from J, with 21 bases between. The CDR3 DNA reads as TGTGCCAGCTGTCAAGGGCCGGGGGGTTCTAATCAGCCCCAGCATTTT. Protein sequence: CASCQGPGGSNQPQHF.

J is TRBJ2-1 and V is TRBV5-5; 7 bases agree with TRBD2. The CDR3 runs to 14 residues. The germline CDR1 and CDR2 sequences are SGHKS and YYEKEE (reference sequence). V was pared by 3 bases and J by 2 bases, with 2 bases of the junction left unmatched. DNA of the CDR3: TGTGCCAGCAGCTCCAGCGGGACCTACAATGAGCAGTTCTTC. Translating it yields CASSSSGTYNEQFF.

This clone has only a few counts. The CDR3, as DNA: TGTGCCAGCAGCCAGGGACTAGATACGCAGTATTTT. As protein: CASSQGLDTQYF. This rearrangement joins TRBV6-4 to TRBJ2-3, with D perhaps matching TRBD2 (6 bases). The CDR3 covers 12 residues. Trimming pared 6 bases from V and 5 bases from J, leaving 9 bases between. Germline V gene data show CDR1 as MRHNA and CDR2 as SNTAGT.

This clone turned up a few times. The chain combines TRBV11-3 with TRBJ2-3, with D possibly matching TRBD2 (5 bases). This CDR3 contains 15 residues. V was pared by 5 bases and J by 8 bases, with 20 bases between. The germline V gene encodes CDR1 SGHNT and CDR2 YENEEA. The CDR3 loop is CASSPSLRTEATQYF. CDR3 nucleotide sequence: TGTGCCAGCAGCCCCTCGCTTAGGACTGAAGCTACGCAGTATTTT.

This clone came up a few times. This sequence joins TRBV2 and TRBJ2-3, with unresolved D. The CDR3 spans 11 residues. The germline V gene has CDR1 SNHLY and CDR2 FYNNEI. The V and J ends lost 11 bases and 3 bases respectively, with 9 bases between them. This CDR3 reads CAGGTTDTQYF. In DNA, the CDR3 is TGTGCCGGCGGTACGACAGATACGCAGTATTTT.

This clone was counted only a few times. The rearrangement joins TRBV25-1 to TRBJ2-7, with 11 bases fitting TRBD1. There are 15 residues in the CDR3. CDR1 and CDR2 (germline): MGHDK, SYGVNS. V was clipped by 3 bases and J by 3 bases; unmatched bases: 4. The CDR3 coding sequence is TGTGCCAGCAGTGACCCGGGACAGGGGGACTACGAGCAGTACTTC. It encodes CASSDPGQGDYEQYF.